Reported below is one T cell receptor beta chain. Its antigen is unknown. The data stem from a study of OX40 agonist ivuxolimab in advanced cancers. As for the study in general: Those treated in dose escalation had hepatocellular carcinoma, melanoma, renal cell cancer or head and neck cancer. Eligibility admitted prior anti-PD-1, anti-PD-L1 or anti-CTLA-4 therapy; 30% to 40% had some. Findings of the study overall: Expanded clones tended on average to be more numerous among CD8+ T cells than CD4+.

Profiling relied on immunoSEQ multiplex PCR, and the TCRdb table lists in-frame clones only, not all of them. Here the sample spans about 89,000 clones, over 75% being singletons. This sequence was found in an adult with an advanced solid tumor such as melanoma, head and neck, liver or kidney cancer. This specimen consisted of CD4+ or CD8+ T cells sorted from blood, obtained in a trial of the OX40 agonist ivuxolimab.

The DNA of the CDR3 is TGTGCCACCAGCAACCCAGTGGGGCAGGGTTATGGCTACACCTTC. Its translation: CATSNPVGQGYGYTF. V and J are TRBV15 and TRBJ1-2; TRBD1 might be the D (5 bases). This CDR3 is 15 amino acids long. V was cut by 4 bases and J by 5 bases, with 17 bases left in between. Germline V gives CDR1 LNHNV, CDR2 YYDKDF (reference sequence).